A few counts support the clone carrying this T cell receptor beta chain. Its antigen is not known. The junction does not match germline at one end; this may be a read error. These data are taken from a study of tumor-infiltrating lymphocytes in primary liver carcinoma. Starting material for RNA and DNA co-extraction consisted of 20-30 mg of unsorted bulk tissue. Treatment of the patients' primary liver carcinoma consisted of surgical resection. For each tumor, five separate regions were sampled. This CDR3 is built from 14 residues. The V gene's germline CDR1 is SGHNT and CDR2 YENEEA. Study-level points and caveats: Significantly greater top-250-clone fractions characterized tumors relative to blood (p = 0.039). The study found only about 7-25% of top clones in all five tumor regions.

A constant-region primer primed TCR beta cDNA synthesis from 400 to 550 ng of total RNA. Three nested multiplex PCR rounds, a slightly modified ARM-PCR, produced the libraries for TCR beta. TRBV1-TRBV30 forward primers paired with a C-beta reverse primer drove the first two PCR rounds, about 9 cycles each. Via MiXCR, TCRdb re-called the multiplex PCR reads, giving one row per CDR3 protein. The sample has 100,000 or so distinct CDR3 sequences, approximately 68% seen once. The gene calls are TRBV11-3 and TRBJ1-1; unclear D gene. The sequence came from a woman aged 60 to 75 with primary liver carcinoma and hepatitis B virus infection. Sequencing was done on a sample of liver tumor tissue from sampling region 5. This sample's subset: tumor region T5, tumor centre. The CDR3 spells CASSLDEVAPKAFF. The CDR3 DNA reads TGTGCCAGCAGCTTAGATGAGGTGGCTCCTAAAGCCTTCTTT.